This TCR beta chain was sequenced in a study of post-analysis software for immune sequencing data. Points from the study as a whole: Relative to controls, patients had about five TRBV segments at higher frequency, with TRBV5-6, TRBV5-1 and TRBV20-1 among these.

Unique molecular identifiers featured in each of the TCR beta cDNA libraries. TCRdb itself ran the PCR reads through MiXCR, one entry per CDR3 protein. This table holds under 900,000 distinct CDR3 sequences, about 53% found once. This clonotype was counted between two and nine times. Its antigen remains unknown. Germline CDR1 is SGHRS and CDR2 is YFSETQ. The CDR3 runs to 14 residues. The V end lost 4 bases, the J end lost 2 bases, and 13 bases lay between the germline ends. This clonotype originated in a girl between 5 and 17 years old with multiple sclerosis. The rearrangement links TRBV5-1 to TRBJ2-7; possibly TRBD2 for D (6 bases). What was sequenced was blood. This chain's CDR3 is CASSPGTPTYEQYF. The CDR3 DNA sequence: TGCGCCAGCAGCCCCGGGACTCCTACCTACGAGCAGTACTTC.